This T cell receptor beta chain was sequenced for a study of human T cells and chemical hapten exposure (dated by TCRdb to about 2021). With respect to the entire study: For sensitization, 2% DPC in acetone was applied to a roughly 2 cm by roughly 2 cm area of upper inner arm skin. Patients additionally received weekly therapeutic DPC doses to the scalp throughout the approximately 22-week study period. Patch testing was done on the upper back using Finn chambers containing 0.01% DPC, and results were scored after 6 days according to International Contact Dermatitis Research Group standards. Most of the patients in the cohort were female, and the cohort covered alopecia areata with under or over 50% scalp involvement, alopecia totalis and alopecia universalis. The libraries were sequenced as a pool, and the TCR yield per sample differed mostly because of small variations in library volumes within the pool. The study tracked peripheral blood TCR repertoire changes in vivo during primary and secondary sensitization to the hapten diphenylcyclopropenone (DPC) in alopecia patients. Patient blood was sampled pre-sensitization (week 0) and at 2, 6 and about 24 weeks after DPC sensitization. Around 30 alopecia patients provided blood for TCR sequencing at one to four time points (pre-sensitization, 2, 6 and 24 weeks). The paper as a whole reports these results and caveats: DPC sensitization did not change the number of TCRs with a frequency above 1 in 1000, and there was no evidence of changes in global repertoire structure. Because every patient had alopecia, a presumed autoimmune disease, the patients' immune response might differ from that of healthy individuals. Expanded TCRs formed significantly more large CDR3 similarity clusters than pre-sensitization or healthy control sets, consistent with antigen-driven responses. A positive correlation was found between the number of PT1 expanded TCRs and patch test score, with significance reached at thresholds 8, 16 and 32 but not 4. Repeated subsampling changed both the strength of the expansion versus patch-test correlation and the threshold at which that correlation became significant.

In this sample, this clonotype turned up a few times. This clone's antigen is unknown. Nothing much larger sits one base from this clone, and base qualities are not available. The CDR3 contains 19 residues, cysteine and phenylalanine counted. The sequence is cut down to CDR3 DNA, 57 bases in frame from base 1. Trimmed from V: 2 bases; trimmed from J: 4 bases; junction bases lacking a gene match: 16. Via the germline V gene, CDR1 is MNHEY and CDR2 SVGAGI. The time point tag for this specimen amounts to: patch test 2, 6 weeks after DPC sensitization. Read against the paper, the sample's treatment or condition label means: therapeutic diphenylcyclopropenone sensitization with weekly scalp DPC. At every patch-test visit, the blood draw took place before the patch test was put on. Patients were considered eligible if aged 18 to 70, diagnosed with alopecia and deemed suitable for DPC therapy, and patients were excluded if pregnant. Total RNA was extracted from unfractionated whole blood that had been collected in Tempus Blood RNA tubes.

The library relied on RACE. Instrument used: NextSeq 500. During library preparation, unique molecular identifiers were attached to individual cDNA molecules so that TCRs could be counted quantitatively and reproducibly. Both TCR alpha and TCR beta chains were sequenced from each blood RNA sample. The original methods were these. The median number of TCRs per sample was 90,000 to 100,000, ranging from roughly 23,224 to 690,600. The Decombinator software suite was used to annotate V, J and CDR3 in the TCR reads. Every sample was subsampled to the same number of TCRs (28,000) for the PS versus PT1 abundance plots. TCRs were defined as expanded if absent before sensitization and observed at least eight times at the 2-week time point. The public reads were reanalyzed by TCRdb: fastp trimming at Q25, MiXCR alignment, in-frame beta chains only. Identical CDR3 protein sequences are pooled into one entry, listed with their most common genes and DNA. These V and J calls are TCRdb output, not the study's own analysis. Here the sample has a few hundred thousand distinct CDR3 sequences; about 6% occur a single time. The top ten clones comprise less than 6.5% of the sample.

This clonotype originated in a woman in her late teens or twenties with alopecia areata. Some clones in this sample may be carry-over from other donors' samples. The specimen was whole blood, collected in connection with sensitization to the hapten diphenylcyclopropenone (DPC). The rearranged chain carries TRBV6-5 and TRBJ2-3; the central 9 bases match TRBD1. CDR3 protein: CASSYGQGFVSGNPDTQYF. The sequenced DNA: TGTGCCAGCAGTTACGGACAGGGGTTCGTATCGGGGAACCCAGATACGCAGTATTTT.